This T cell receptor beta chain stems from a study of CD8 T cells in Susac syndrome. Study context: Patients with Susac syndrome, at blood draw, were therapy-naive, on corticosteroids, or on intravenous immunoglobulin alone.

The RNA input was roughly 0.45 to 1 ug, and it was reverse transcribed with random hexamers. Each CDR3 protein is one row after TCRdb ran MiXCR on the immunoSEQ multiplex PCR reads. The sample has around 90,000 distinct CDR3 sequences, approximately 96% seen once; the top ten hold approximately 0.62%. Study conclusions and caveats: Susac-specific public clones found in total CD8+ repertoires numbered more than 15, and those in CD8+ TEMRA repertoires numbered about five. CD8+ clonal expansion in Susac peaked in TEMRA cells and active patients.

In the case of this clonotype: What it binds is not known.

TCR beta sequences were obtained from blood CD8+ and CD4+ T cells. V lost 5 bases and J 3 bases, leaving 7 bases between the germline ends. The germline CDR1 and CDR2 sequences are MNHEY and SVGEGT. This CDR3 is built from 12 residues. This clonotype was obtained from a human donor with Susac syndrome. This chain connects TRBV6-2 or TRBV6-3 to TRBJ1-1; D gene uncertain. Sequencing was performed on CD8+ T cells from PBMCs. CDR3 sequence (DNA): TGTGCCAGCAGTGCTCGAGACACTGAAGCTTTCTTT. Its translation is CASSARDTEAFF.